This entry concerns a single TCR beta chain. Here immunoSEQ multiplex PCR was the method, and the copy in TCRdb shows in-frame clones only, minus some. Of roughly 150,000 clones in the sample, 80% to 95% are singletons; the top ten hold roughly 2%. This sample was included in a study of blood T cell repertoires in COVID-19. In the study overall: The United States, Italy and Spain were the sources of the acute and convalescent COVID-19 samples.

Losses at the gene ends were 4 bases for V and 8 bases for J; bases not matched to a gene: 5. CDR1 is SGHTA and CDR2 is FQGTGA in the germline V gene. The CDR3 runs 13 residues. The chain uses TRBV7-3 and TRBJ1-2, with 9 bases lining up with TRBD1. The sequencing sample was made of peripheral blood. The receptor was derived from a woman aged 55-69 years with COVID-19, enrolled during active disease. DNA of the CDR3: TGTGCCAGCAGCTCCGGGACAGGGAGCGGCTACACCTTC. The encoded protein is CASSSGTGSGYTF. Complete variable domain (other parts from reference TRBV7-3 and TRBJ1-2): GAGVSQTPSNKVTEKGKYVELRCDPISGHTALYWYRQSLGQGPEFLIYFQGTGAADDSGLPNDRFFAVRPEGSVSTLKIQRTERGDSAVYLCASSSGTGSGYTFGSGTRLTVV.